This T cell receptor (beta chain) was recovered during a study of vaccination and CD4 T cells after COVID-19. At the level of the study: Each of a few convalescent patients provided samples at day 14 and again at days 161 to 241 post-vaccination. Every culture used as a control got a CEFX pool, an HIV-1 Nef pool, or no peptide. Study outcomes and limitations: Spike mono-reactivity was found in 304 of 307 vaccine-specific clones from convalescent patients.

Scientists ran DNA taken from cultured CD4+ T cells through the Oncomine TCR Beta short-read assay for sequencing. TCRdb processed the PCR reads anew with MiXCR; each CDR3 protein has one entry. There are 18,000 or so distinct CDR3 sequences in the sample; around 40% occur only once, and roughly 17% lies in the top ten. In regard to this clonotype: The antigen remains unidentified.

This CDR3 comprises 13 residues. V shed 3 bases and J shed 6 bases, with 12 bases lying between them. CDR1 and CDR2 (germline): DFQATT, SNEGSKA (reference sequence). Documented time point: late sampling 161 to 241 days after vaccination in a few convalescent patients. Treatment here: roughly 10-day PBMC culture with coronavirus spike peptide pools or control peptides (ViraFEST assay). Before TCRs were sequenced, ViraFEST expanded antigen-specific T cells with peptide pools. The rearrangement joins TRBV20-1 to TRBJ1-5; no firm D call. The sample consisted of CD4+ T cells from blood, cultured in vitro, taken about 7 months after SARS-CoV-2 vaccination. This TCR came from a human donor who had recovered from COVID-19. This chain's CDR3 is CSASEASSQPQHF. For the CDR3, the DNA is TGCAGTGCTAGTGAGGCGTCATCTCAGCCCCAGCATTTT.